These 9 T cell receptor beta chains came from one sample sequenced in a study of T-cell memory formation after mild COVID-19. TCRdb used MiXCR to reprocess the 5' RACE reads, holding one entry per CDR3 protein. The sample lists under 450,000 distinct CDR3 sequences; 20% to 25% were seen once. The sample taken for sequencing was PBMCs or a T cell subset sorted from them (not recorded which). The receptors were sampled from a man younger than 35 who had mild COVID-19 (a few samples of this study predate the infection). Cell type and time point are not known.

This clonotype was seen a handful of times. The chain uses TRBV20-1 and TRBJ2-5; perhaps TRBD1 as D (6 bases). Trimming removed 8 bases from V and 5 bases from J, with 15 bases in between. The CDR3 is 12 amino acids. CDR1 DFQATT and CDR2 SNEGSKA come from the germline V gene (reference sequence). CDR3 residues: CSTLGQGETQYF. The CDR3 region has the DNA TGCAGTACCCTTGGCCAGGGGGAGACCCAGTACTTC.

This clonotype was seen many times. The rearrangement uses TRBV5-1 and TRBJ2-5, with TRBD1 matching 7 bases. CDR3 size: 14 residues. Germline V gene lookup returns CDR1 SGHRS and CDR2 YFSETQ. The junction had 2 bases not matched to a gene; V was cut back by 2 bases and J by 1 base. CDR3 residues: CASSLQGFQETQYF. CDR3 coding DNA: TGCGCCAGCAGCTTACAGGGGTTCCAAGAGACCCAGTACTTC. The whole variable domain, remainder taken from reference TRBV5-1 and TRBJ2-5, is KAGVTQTPRYLIKTRGQQVTLSCSPISGHRSVSWYQQTPGQGLQFLFEYFSETQRNKGNFPGRFSGRQFSNSRSEMNVSTLELGDSALYLCASSLQGFQETQYFGPGTRLLVL.

The chain has TRBV7-3 and TRBJ2-4, with D possibly matching TRBD1 (6 bases). V was shortened by 2 bases and J by 9 bases, with 14 bases between the two germline ends. The CDR3 contains 14 residues. Germline-derived CDR1 and CDR2 are SGHTA and FQGTGA. Here the CDR3 DNA reads TGTGCCAGCAGCTTAGAGACAGGTGTTGGCATTCAGTACTTC. It specifies CASSLETGVGIQYF.

The rearrangement links TRBV3-1 to TRBJ2-1, with 7 bases fitting TRBD1. Germline-derived CDR1 and CDR2 are LGHDT and YNNKEL (reference sequence). The CDR3 has 12 residues. V lost 1 base, J lost 10 bases, and 1 base stayed unmatched. This chain's CDR3 is CASSQADREQFF. CDR3 bases: TGTGCCAGCAGCCAAGCGGACAGGGAGCAGTTCTTC.

This clonotype was picked up a small number of times. The chain recombines TRBV28 with TRBJ2-3, with D possibly called TRBD1 or TRBD2 (5 bases each). V shed 5 bases and J shed 2 bases, with 17 bases lying between them. Germline V lookup: CDR1 MDHEN, CDR2 SYDVKM. This CDR3 comprises 16 residues. CDR3 bases: TGTGCCAGCAGTCCCGGGACCACAATCAACACAGATACGCAGTATTTT. It is translated as CASSPGTTINTDTQYF.

The chain joins TRBV15 to TRBJ2-7; TRBD2 is a possible D gene (6 bases). From germline, CDR1 is LNHNV and CDR2 YYDKDF (reference sequence). The CDR3 totals 14 residues. Deletions cut 0 bases from V and 4 bases from J, with 10 bases between. The CDR3 region has the DNA TGTGCCACCAGCAGAGAGGGGGGATTTTACGAGCAGTACTTC. Amino acid sequence: CATSREGGFYEQYF.

In this sample, this clonotype turned up a few times. This chain joins TRBV7-9 and TRBJ2-1, with D unclear. Per germline, CDR1 SEHNR and CDR2 FQNEAQ (reference sequence). The V end lost 2 bases, the J end lost 9 bases, and 5 bases lay between the germline ends. This CDR3 has 11 residues. CDR3 sequence (DNA): TGTGCCAGCAGCTTAATGAGTGAGCAGTTCTTC. Encoded protein: CASSLMSEQFF.

CDR3 sequence reads: CASSVGEETQYF. In DNA, the CDR3 is TGTGCCAGCAGCGTAGGAGAAGAGACCCAGTACTTC. The chain recombines TRBV9 with TRBJ2-5; no clear D. V shed 0 bases and J shed 3 bases, with 3 bases lying between them. Looked up from germline, CDR1 is SGDLS and CDR2 is YYNGEE. The CDR3 is 12 residues long.

A few counts support this clonotype. CDR3 amino acids: CASSYSTRGNGYTF. DNA of the CDR3: TGTGCCAGCAGTTACTCCACCCGGGGTAATGGCTACACCTTC. V is TRBV6-6 and J is TRBJ1-2; D not certain. Germline V CDR1 and CDR2: MNHNY, SVGAGI (reference sequence). This CDR3 region has 14 residues. Trimming took 0 bases from V and 6 from J, leaving 11 bases between them.